Presented here are 7 T cell receptor beta chains from one specimen sequenced in a study of cytomegalovirus exposure and HLA in healthy donors. Using immunoSEQ multiplex PCR, the repertoire was profiled, and TCRdb retains in-frame clones only, with some absent. Counted here are roughly 100,000 clones, roughly nine tenths occurring once; the ten biggest clones make up more than 1.5%. The sequencing sample was made of PBMCs. These receptors all stem from a woman aged 18-30 years in good health and CMV-seropositive.

This chain uses TRBV27 with TRBJ2-3; TRBD2 aligns across 12 bases. J was trimmed by 6 bases and V by 5 bases; bases with no gene match: 9. Per germline, CDR1 MNHEY and CDR2 SMNVEV (reference sequence). The CDR3 has 16 amino acids. CDR3 protein: CASSPLAGGILDTQYF. CDR3 nucleotides: TGTGCCAGCAGTCCGCTAGCGGGGGGGATATTGGATACGCAGTATTTT.

The table lists this clone with a few counts. The V gene is TRBV9, the J gene TRBJ1-1, with D possibly being TRBD1 (6 bases). V shed 4 bases and J shed 0 bases, with 10 bases lying between them. Germline V gene data show CDR1 as SGDLS and CDR2 as YYNGEE. CDR3 length equals 14 residues. The CDR3 DNA reads TGTGCCAGCAGCCCTACAGGGCTGAACACTGAAGCTTTCTTT. Translated, it gives CASSPTGLNTEAFF. The complete variable domain, with remaining parts taken from reference TRBV9 and TRBJ1-1, reads DSGVTQTPKHLITATGQRVTLRCSPRSGDLSVYWYQQSLDQGLQFLIQYYNGEERAKGNILERFSAQQFPDLHSELNLSSLELGDSALYFCASSPTGLNTEAFFGQGTRLTVV.

The CDR3 region has the DNA TGTGCCAGCAGCTCTCGGGGGGGCCTAGAGACCCAGTACTTC. This encodes CASSSRGGLETQYF. The chain has TRBV5-4 and TRBJ2-5; 8 bases align to TRBD2. CDR1 and CDR2 (germline): SGHNT, YYREEE (reference sequence). The V gene end was trimmed by 3 bases and the J gene end by 4 bases; junction bases not matched to a gene: 5. The CDR3 has 14 amino acids. Full variable domain (remainder filled in from reference TRBV5-4 and TRBJ2-5): ETGVTQSPTHLIKTRGQQVTLRCSSQSGHNTVSWYQQALGQGPQFIFQYYREEENGRGNFPPRFSGLQFPNYSSELNVNALELDDSALYLCASSSRGGLETQYFGPGTRLLVL.

The chain employs TRBV7-8 and TRBJ1-1; no definite D call. Trimming cost V 2 bases and J 2 bases, with 9 bases left between them. CDR1 SGHVS and CDR2 FQNEAQ come from the germline V gene. The CDR3 has 14 residues. The CDR3 loop reads CASSLSAVNTEAFF. The CDR3 DNA reads as TGTGCCAGCAGCTTAAGTGCAGTCAACACTGAAGCTTTCTTT. Looking up the rest from reference TRBV7-8 and TRBJ1-1 gives the full variable domain: GAGVSQSPRYKVAKRGQDVALRCDPISGHVSLFWYQQALGQGPEFLTYFQNEAQLDKSGLPSDRFFAERPEGSVSTLKIQRTQQEDSAVYLCASSLSAVNTEAFFGQGTRLTVV.

As for this clone: One end of the junction varies from germline; a read error may be responsible. The gene calls are TRBV7-7 and TRBJ2-1; D is possibly TRBD2 (6 bases). CDR1 and CDR2 from the germline V gene are SSHAT and FNYEAQ (reference sequence). This CDR3 region has 14 residues. CDR3 in amino acids: CASSLAVSGDKQFF. In DNA form, the CDR3 reads TGTGCTAGCAGCTTAGCAGTTTCGGGAGATAAGCAGTTCTTC.

The chain has TRBV18 and TRBJ1-4; the D gene is possibly TRBD1 (6 bases). V was shortened by 7 bases and J by 8 bases, with 11 bases between the two germline ends. Germline V gene sequence: CDR1 KGHSH, CDR2 LQKENI. The CDR3 has 12 residues. The CDR3 loop reads CASCLTGEKLFF. The CDR3 nucleotides read TGTGCCAGCTGTCTTACAGGGGAAAAACTGTTTTTT.

The chain employs TRBV2 and TRBJ1-2, with TRBD1 identical over 9 bases. Looked up from germline, CDR1 is SNHLY and CDR2 is FYNNEI. This CDR3 contains 14 residues. Germline trimming cut 5 bases from V and 2 bases from J; bases unmatched to any gene: 3. This CDR3 reads CASSPGTGNYGYTF. The CDR3, as DNA: TGTGCCAGCAGTCCCGGGACAGGGAACTATGGCTACACCTTC. The complete variable domain, with remaining parts taken from reference TRBV2 and TRBJ1-2, reads EPEVTQTPSHQVTQMGQEVILRCVPISNHLYFYWYRQILGQKVEFLVSFYNNEISEKSEIFDDQFSVERPDGSNFTLKIRSTKLEDSAMYFCASSPGTGNYGYTFGSGTRLTVV.